These 19 T cell receptor beta chains share one sample of origin, sequenced in a study. TCRdb re-derived calls from the 5' RACE reads in MiXCR, one entry per CDR3 protein. The repertoire includes roughly 69,000 distinct CDR3 sequences, roughly 22% of them detected once, and 2.5% to 3.5% sits in the top ten. The sequenced material came from memory CD4+ T cells sorted from a lymph node. This sample's subset: memory CD4+ T cells, CD4+CD45RO+CD25-. These receptors were obtained from a female donor with breast cancer.

This clonotype was seen a handful of times. J is TRBJ2-2 and V is TRBV4-1; D is unresolved. This CDR3 spans 16 amino acids. CDR1 MGHRA and CDR2 YSYEKL come from the germline V gene. V lost 1 base, J lost 1 base, and 10 bases lay in between. The CDR3 loop reads CASSQGSRRNTGELFF. The CDR3 DNA reads as TGCGCCAGCAGCCAAGGGTCGCGGAGGAACACCGGGGAGCTGTTTTTT.

Comments on this clonotype: Mismatch with germline at one junction end may stem from a read error. The chain couples TRBV6-6 to TRBJ1-5; TRBD1 matches 12 bases. The germline V gene encodes CDR1 MNHNY and CDR2 SVGAGI (reference sequence). The length of the CDR3 is 16 residues. Written as DNA, the CDR3 is TGTGCCAGCAGTTACTCTGGGACAGGGGGCAGTCAGCCCCAGAATTTT. Its protein product is CASSYSGTGGSQPQNF.

The V call is TRBV19, the J call TRBJ2-3; no clear D. The CDR3 loop spans 16 amino acids. The V end lost 6 bases, the J end lost 5 bases, and 21 bases lay between the germline ends. The V gene's germline CDR1 is LNHDA and CDR2 SQIVND (reference sequence). DNA of the CDR3: TGTGCCAGTAGAACCTTAGGCGGTAGAGACGGAGATACGCAGTATTTT. The encoded protein is CASRTLGGRDGDTQYF.

This clonotype was counted a few times. CDR3: CASSPLKSSYEQYF. CDR3 nucleotides: TGTGCCAGCTCACCCCTCAAGAGCTCCTACGAGCAGTACTTC. The rearrangement joins TRBV18 to TRBJ2-7; no firm D call. Looked up from germline, CDR1 is KGHSH and CDR2 is LQKENI. The CDR3 sequence is 14 residues long. Trimming took off 3 bases at V and 0 bases at J, with 9 bases between the two ends.

As concerns this clonotype: Possible read error: a much larger clone is one base away. This rearrangement joins TRBV10-3 to TRBJ2-7, with 9 bases fitting TRBD2. With 10 bases clipped from V and 6 bases from J, the junction kept 10 bases outside the gene matches. The germline V gene encodes CDR1 ENHRY and CDR2 SYGVKD. The CDR3 contains 13 residues. The CDR3 region is CANKASGMGEQYF. CDR3 sequence (DNA): TGTGCCAACAAAGCTAGCGGGATGGGCGAGCAGTACTTC.

This chain joins TRBV6-5 and TRBJ2-5; the match to TRBD2 covers 9 bases. V dropped 4 bases and J dropped 5; count of bases not matched to a gene: 11. CDR3 length equals 16 residues. Germline V gene lookup returns CDR1 MNHEY and CDR2 SVGAGI. This CDR3 reads CASSWRGGPTSETQYF. The DNA for the CDR3 is TGTGCCAGCAGTTGGCGGGGGGGCCCCACCAGCGAGACCCAGTACTTC.

This clonotype occurred a few times. The rearrangement joins TRBV9 to TRBJ1-4; D is unclear. CDR3 size: 17 residues. Germline V gives CDR1 SGDLS, CDR2 YYNGEE. V dropped 0 bases and J dropped 0 bases, with 12 bases sitting between them. As DNA, the CDR3 is TGTGCCAGCAGCGTAGAGGCGAGGGTTTCAACTAATGAAAAACTGTTTTTT. Its protein product is CASSVEARVSTNEKLFF. Looking up the rest from reference TRBV9 and TRBJ1-4 gives the full variable domain: DSGVTQTPKHLITATGQRVTLRCSPRSGDLSVYWYQQSLDQGLQFLIQYYNGEERAKGNILERFSAQQFPDLHSELNLSSLELGDSALYFCASSVEARVSTNEKLFFGSGTQLSVL.

This chain connects TRBV5-1 to TRBJ2-7; D unresolved. This CDR3 contains 14 residues. CDR1 and CDR2 from the germline V gene are SGHRS and YFSETQ. V lost 3 bases and J 5 bases, leaving 15 bases between the germline ends. CDR3 sequence: CASSWIGKDNEQYF. The CDR3 nucleotides read TGCGCCAGCAGCTGGATAGGGAAAGATAACGAGCAGTACTTC.

This clonotype was seen at least ten times. This chain links TRBV7-3 with TRBJ2-1, with D possibly TRBD2 on 6 matching bases. V lost 1 base and J lost 8, with 15 bases in between. This CDR3 comprises 15 residues. Germline V gives CDR1 SGHTA, CDR2 FQGTGA. CDR3 DNA sequence: TGTGCCAGCAGCTTAAGAGGCCTAGCTAGCGATGAGCAGTTCTTC. It yields the protein CASSLRGLASDEQFF.

J is TRBJ2-2 and V is TRBV5-1; D could derive from TRBD1 or TRBD2 (5 bases each). Germline CDR1 is SGHRS and CDR2 is YFSETQ. The CDR3 spans 18 residues. V lost 2 bases and J 6 bases, leaving 23 bases between the germline ends. CDR3 nucleotide sequence: TGCGCCAGCAGCTTCCCCCGAACCGGGACCAATGGCGCCGGGGAGCTGTTTTTT. This sequence encodes CASSFPRTGTNGAGELFF.

This clonotype was detected ten times or more. The chain has TRBV4-3 and TRBJ1-2, with a tentative D call TRBD1 (6 bases). Germline lookup yields CDR1 LGHNA and CDR2 YSLEER. The ends were cut back, 4 bases at V and 7 bases at J, with 25 bases in the middle. The CDR3 is made up of 17 amino acids. CDR3 nucleotide sequence: TGCGCCAGCAGCCGTGGGATTTCCGGGACATCATTTGGTGGCTACACCTTC. Residues: CASSRGISGTSFGGYTF.

The gene calls are TRBV19 and TRBJ2-5; the D gene is possibly TRBD2 (6 bases). Germline lookup yields CDR1 LNHDA and CDR2 SQIVND (reference sequence). The CDR3 runs 13 residues. Trimming removed 5 bases at V and 0 bases at J, with 7 bases between. This CDR3 reads CASSRDYQETQYF. The CDR3 nucleotides read TGTGCCAGTAGTCGGGACTACCAAGAGACCCAGTACTTC.

This clonotype occurred a few times. The chain has TRBV7-2 and TRBJ1-2; the D is unclear. The germline V gene has CDR1 SGHTA and CDR2 FQGNSA. CDR3 length equals 13 residues. V was pared by 5 bases and J by 4 bases, with 11 bases between. CDR3 nucleotides: TGTGCCAGCAGCAGCGGACTCTTCTATGGCTACACCTTC. Encoded protein: CASSSGLFYGYTF.

The rearrangement links TRBV5-1 to TRBJ2-2; D not resolved. V lost 2 bases and J lost 5, with 7 bases in between. The CDR3 has 13 amino acids. CDR1 is SGHRS, CDR2 YFSETQ, per germline. The CDR3 DNA reads as TGCGCCAGCAGCTTTCGGGTTACCGGGGAGCTGTTTTTT. Encoded protein: CASSFRVTGELFF.

In regard to this clonotype: A single base separates this from a much larger clone, so it may be a read error. V and J are TRBV20-1 and TRBJ1-2; D perhaps matches TRBD1 (6 bases). The CDR3 spans 15 residues. Germline V CDR1 and CDR2: DFQATT, SNEGSKA (reference sequence). Trimming cost V 0 bases and J 0 bases, with 11 bases left between them. In nucleotides, the CDR3 is TGCAGTGCTAGAGATCTCCGACAGGCTAACTATGGCTACACCTTC. It translates to CSARDLRQANYGYTF.

To note about this clonotype: Lacking the conserved final phenylalanine or tryptophan, this CDR3 likely reflects a read error. The chain joins TRBV20-1 to TRBJ2-7, with D possibly being TRBD2 (6 bases). V was shortened by 6 bases and J by 0 bases, with 24 bases between the two germline ends. This CDR3 is 17 amino acids long. Germline lookup yields CDR1 DFQATT and CDR2 SNEGSKA (reference sequence). CDR3 DNA sequence: TGCAGTGCCATCGTGGGACTCCCCCGGGCAGGCTCCTACGAGCAGTACTCC. Encoded protein: CSAIVGLPRAGSYEQYS.

The V gene is TRBV6-5, the J gene TRBJ2-3, with D uncertain. V lost 6 bases, J lost 6 bases, and 16 bases lay in between. Germline CDR1 MNHEY, CDR2 SVGAGI. The CDR3 loop spans 14 amino acids. The CDR3 is CASSYNSAADTQYF. CDR3 bases: TGTGCCAGCAGCTACAACAGTGCAGCGGATACGCAGTATTTT.

A few counts support this clonotype. The rearrangement links TRBV5-1 to TRBJ2-3; TRBD1 might be the D (6 bases). The V and J ends lost 3 bases and 6 bases respectively, with 8 bases between them. The CDR3 runs 12 residues. The germline CDR1 and CDR2 sequences are SGHRS and YFSETQ. The CDR3 sequence is CASSSGQDTQYF. CDR3 DNA sequence: TGCGCCAGCAGCTCCGGACAGGATACGCAGTATTTT.

This chain joins TRBV20-1 and TRBJ2-1; D uncertain. The germline V gene has CDR1 DFQATT and CDR2 SNEGSKA (reference sequence). V lost 8 bases and J 3 bases, leaving 17 bases between the germline ends. The CDR3 has 14 amino acids. In DNA form, the CDR3 reads TGCAGTTCCCAAATCGGGTCTAACTACAATGAGCAGTTCTTC. This gives the protein CSSQIGSNYNEQFF.